In its sample, the clone carrying this T cell receptor (beta chain) was seen many times. Its target is not known. The V gene end was trimmed by 3 bases and the J gene end by 2 bases; junction bases not matched to a gene: 8. The CDR3 sequence is 18 residues long. Germline V CDR1 and CDR2: SGHVS, FQNEAQ. The data were taken from a study of T-cell reconstitution after alpha-beta-depleted transplantation in children. The TCRbeta library incorporated unique molecular identifiers. TCRdb called the PCR reads again in MiXCR, with one record for every CDR3 protein. Of 200,000 or so distinct CDR3 sequences listed, roughly 6% are singletons. Points from the study as a whole: T-cell counts and diversity at one year following transplant were attributed mainly to newly produced T cells. Reportedly, alpha-beta T cells present about two months post-transplant originated from several hundred expanded clones of graft origin.

This receptor was identified in a girl less than two years old with combined immunodeficiency, due to receive a stem cell transplant. Sample: PBMCs, taken before TCRalphabeta/CD19-depleted stem cell transplant. This chain links TRBV7-8 with TRBJ2-1; 12 bases agree with TRBD2. The CDR3: CASSFGLAGKNAYNEQFF. CDR3 nucleotide sequence: TGTGCCAGCAGCTTCGGACTAGCGGGGAAGAATGCCTACAATGAGCAGTTCTTC.